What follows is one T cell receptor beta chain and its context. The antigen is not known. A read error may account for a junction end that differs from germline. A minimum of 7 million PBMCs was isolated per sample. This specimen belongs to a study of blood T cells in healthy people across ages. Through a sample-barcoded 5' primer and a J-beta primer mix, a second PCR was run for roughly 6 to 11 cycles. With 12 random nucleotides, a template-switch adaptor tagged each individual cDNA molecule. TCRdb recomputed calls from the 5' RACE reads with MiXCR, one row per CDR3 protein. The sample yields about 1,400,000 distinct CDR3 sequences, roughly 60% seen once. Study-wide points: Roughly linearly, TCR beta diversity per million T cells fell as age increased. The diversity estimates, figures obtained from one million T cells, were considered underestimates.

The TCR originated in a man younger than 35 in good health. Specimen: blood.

The CDR3 here is CSAAGFLSNEQYF. The DNA of the CDR3 is TGCAGTGCCGCCGGGTTTCTCTCCAACGAGCAGTACTTC. The chain couples TRBV20-1 to TRBJ2-7; D unclear. This CDR3 contains 13 residues. Germline lookup yields CDR1 DFQATT and CDR2 SNEGSKA (reference sequence).